This T cell receptor beta chain was obtained from a study of Graves' ophthalmopathy and Graves' hyperthyroidism. In germline, CDR1 is DFQATT, CDR2 SNEGSKA (reference sequence). This CDR3 is built from 15 residues. V dropped 5 bases and J dropped 3; count of bases not matched to a gene: 12. This clonotype was observed a few times. This may be a read error, as it is one base from a much larger clone. New diagnoses, under 2 months' duration, and ages 18 to 65 characterized the hyperthyroidism patients. Beta-chain TCR CDR3 regions were amplified from RNA transcripts. Second-round multiplex PCR came after a first-round RT-PCR that employed HTBI primers. A single record per CDR3 protein comes from TCRdb applying MiXCR to the multiplex PCR reads. The profile shows around 520,000 distinct CDR3 sequences, less than 45% of them singletons.

Specimen: peripheral blood or thyroid tissue (not recorded which). The gene calls are TRBV20-1 and TRBJ2-7, with TRBD2 matching 8 bases. The receptor was derived from an adult man with Graves' hyperthyroidism. This CDR3 is CSAGISAGAIYEQYF. In nucleotides, the CDR3 is TGCAGTGCTGGTATCTCAGCGGGGGCGATCTACGAGCAGTACTTC.